Listed below are T cell receptor beta chains from one sample, sequenced in a study of CD8 T cells in Susac syndrome. TCRdb called the immunoSEQ multiplex PCR reads again in MiXCR, with one record for every CDR3 protein. The repertoire consists of about 90,000 distinct CDR3 sequences, with around 93% occurring once and the leading ten covering around 0.31%. The sequenced sample was CD8+ T cells from PBMCs. The receptors shown here come from a human donor in good health. Each CDR3 is given with its conserved first and last residue. A D gene is named only where the DNA matches it firmly. Size tells how often a clone was seen (once, few, many) or the class of an expanded clone, and some rows leave it out.

-,TRBJ1-2,TRBV5-6,-,TGTGCCAGCAGCCACGCCCCCGATCAGATCTATGGCTACACCTTC,CASSHAPDQIYGYTF
-,TRBJ2-3,TRBV5-1,-,TGCGCCAGCAGCTTGCAAGATACGCAGTATTTT,CASSLQDTQYF
-,TRBJ2-1,TRBV11-2,-,TGTGCCAGCAGCCCTTGGGCTAGGCACAATGAGCAGTTCTTC,CASSPWARHNEQFF
-,TRBJ2-5,TRBV7-8,-,TGTGCCAGCAGACCGGGGGCGGGCAACCAAGAGACCCAGTACTTC,CASRPGAGNQETQYF
-,TRBJ2-7,TRBV20-1,TRBD2,TGCAGTGCTAGAGATCTGTCTAGCGGGGGGTACGAGCAGTACTTC,CSARDLSSGGYEQYF
-,TRBJ2-5,TRBV19,TRBD1,TGTGCCAGTAGTCCCCGGACAGGAGAGACCCAGTACTTC,CASSPRTGETQYF
-,TRBJ1-5,TRBV15,TRBD1,TGTGCCACCAGCAGGGACAGGGGGAGCAATCAGCCCCAGCATTTT,CATSRDRGSNQPQHF
-,TRBJ2-1,TRBV19,TRBD2,TGTGCCAGTAGTTTAGCGGGGGGTTTCTCCTACAATGAGCAGTTCTTC,CASSLAGGFSYNEQFF
-,TRBJ1-5,TRBV27,-,TGTGCCAGCAGCCCATCCCCCCGGAATCAGCCCCAGCATTTT,CASSPSPRNQPQHF
-,TRBJ2-2,TRBV12-3/TRBV12-4,-,TGTGCCAGCAGTTTTTTCCCGGTGGGGGGCGACACCGGGGAGCTGTTTTTT,CASSFFPVGGDTGELFF
-,TRBJ1-1,TRBV15,TRBD1,TGTGCCACCAGCAGACGGGACAGTATGAACACTGAAGCTTTCTTT,CATSRRDSMNTEAFF
-,TRBJ1-2,TRBV5-6,TRBD1,TGTGCCAGCAGCGTCCTACAGGGGGCCCACTATGGCTACACCTTC,CASSVLQGAHYGYTF
-,TRBJ1-2,TRBV29-1,-,TGCAGCGTTTACGGTGGATCTGGCTACACCTTC,CSVYGGSGYTF
-,TRBJ2-7,TRBV29-1,TRBD1,TGCAGCGTTGAACCCGGGGACAGCCCCTACGAGCAGTACTTC,CSVEPGDSPYEQYF
-,TRBJ2-1,TRBV15,TRBD1,TGTGCCACCAGTATTACAGGGGATTATTACAATGAGCAGTTCTTC,CATSITGDYYNEQFF
-,TRBJ2-7,TRBV9,-,TGTGCCAGCAGCGTAGGCGGGACCTCTGGCGACGAGCAGTACTTC,CASSVGGTSGDEQYF
-,TRBJ2-7,TRBV20-1,-,TGCAGTGCTAGAGATAGGGCTAGAAGCTCCTACGAGCAGTACTTC,CSARDRARSSYEQYF
-,TRBJ2-5,TRBV13,-,TGTGCCAGCCGCTTGCGGATGGGGCAGCAAGAGACCCAGTACTTC,CASRLRMGQQETQYF
-,TRBJ1-5,TRBV30,-,TGTGCCTGGAGTGTCGGCGGAAACAATCAGCCCCAGCATTTT,CAWSVGGNNQPQHF
-,TRBJ1-2,TRBV5-4,-,TGTGCCAGCGGTAACGGGGCAATCTATGGCTACACCTTC,CASGNGAIYGYTF
once,TRBJ2-7,TRBV5-1,TRBD1,TGCGCCAGCAGCCCGCAGGGGACAGGGGTCTACGAGCAGTACTTC,CASSPQGTGVYEQYF
-,TRBJ1-3,TRBV10-2,-,TGCGCCAGCAGTGGAGGAAACACCATATATTTT,CASSGGNTIYF
-,TRBJ1-5,TRBV2,TRBD1,TGTGCCAGCGGCGGCGACAGGGGAGAAGGGGGCGATCAGCCCCAGCTTTTT,CASGGDRGEGGDQPQLF
-,TRBJ2-2,TRBV29-1,-,TGCAGCGCTGGGTCCGGGGAGCTGTTTTTT,CSAGSGELFF
-,TRBJ1-2,TRBV30,-,TGTGCCTGGAGTGTACATAATGGCTACACCTTC,CAWSVHNGYTF
once,TRBJ1-2,TRBV9,TRBD1,TGTGCCAGCAGCGTAGCTACGACAGGGGGCAGGAATGGCTACACCTTC,CASSVATTGGRNGYTF
-,TRBJ2-3,TRBV3-1,TRBD2,TGTGCCAGCAGCCAAGAGGATAGCGGGGCACGCGACACGCAGTATTTT,CASSQEDSGARDTQYF
-,TRBJ2-3,TRBV6-6,-,TGTGCCAGCAGTTACTCTCCGGATACGCAGTATTTT,CASSYSPDTQYF
once,TRBJ2-1,TRBV25-1,TRBD1,TGTGCCAGCAGTGCTCCCGGGACAGTGAACAATGAGCAGTTCTTC,CASSAPGTVNNEQFF
-,TRBJ2-3,TRBV20-1,TRBD2,TGCAGTGCTAGAGATCCAGAGCGGGGGGTTCGGGATACGCAGTATTTT,CSARDPERGVRDTQYF
-,TRBJ1-1,TRBV6-1,-,TGTGCCAGCCCAACGGCAGGGGAGGGGGACACTGAAGCTTTCTTT,CASPTAGEGDTEAFF
-,TRBJ2-7,TRBV5-4,-,TGTGCCAGCAGGCCTGAACAGCGGCTTGGGAACGAGCAGTACTTC,CASRPEQRLGNEQYF
-,TRBJ2-3,TRBV20-1,-,TGCAGTGCTCCTCAGAGGGTTGCAGATACGCAGTATTTT,CSAPQRVADTQYF
-,TRBJ2-7,TRBV10-2,TRBD1,TGCGCCAGCATTAGACAGGGGGCCTACGAGCAGTACTTC,CASIRQGAYEQYF
-,TRBJ2-7,TRBV6-5,-,TGTGCCAGCAGTTATCTCGCCGAGCAGTACTTC,CASSYLAEQYF
-,TRBJ2-1,TRBV6-4,TRBD1,TGTGCCAGCAGTGACTCGAGGACAGGGGGCAATGAGCAGTTCTTC,CASSDSRTGGNEQFF
-,TRBJ2-3,TRBV9,TRBD2,TGTGCCAGCAGCCCCGGGGGGGCCTGGGAAGATACGCAGTATTTT,CASSPGGAWEDTQYF
-,TRBJ2-5,TRBV24-1,-,TGTGCCACCAGTGAGGCAGGGGACGGAGAGACCCAGTACTTC,CATSEAGDGETQYF
-,TRBJ2-7,TRBV13,-,TGTGCCAGCAGCTTACAGAGCGAGCAGTACTTC,CASSLQSEQYF
-,TRBJ2-1,TRBV7-2,TRBD2,TGTGCCAGCAGCTTGCGGGGGGAATTTGGACCGCACAATGAGCAGTTCTTC,CASSLRGEFGPHNEQFF
-,TRBJ2-5,TRBV29-1,-,TGCAGCGTTGTCTGGCGGAACCAAGAGACCCAGTACTTC,CSVVWRNQETQYF
-,TRBJ1-1,TRBV20-1,-,TGCAGTGCTCGCCTTCCCCCAGGGCAGACCCGTGAAGCTTTCTTT,CSARLPPGQTREAFF
-,TRBJ1-2,TRBV14,-,TGTGCCAGCAGCCAACTTCGGTCCTATGGCTACACCTTC,CASSQLRSYGYTF
-,TRBJ2-3,TRBV5-4,-,TGTGCCAGCAGCTTTTCAAGTGGTGCAGATACGCAGTATTTT,CASSFSSGADTQYF
-,TRBJ2-7,TRBV9,TRBD1,TGTGCCAGCAGCGTGGGACAGGCCCACGAGCAGTACTTC,CASSVGQAHEQYF
-,TRBJ2-7,TRBV7-8,-,TGTGCCAGCATCCCCGGGGTAGACTCCTACGAGCAGTACTTC,CASIPGVDSYEQYF
few,TRBJ2-6,TRBV9,-,TGTGCCAGCTCCTCTGGGGCCAACGTCCTGACTTTC,CASSSGANVLTF
once,TRBJ2-7,TRBV20-1,TRBD1,TGCAGTGCTAGAGAGGCAGGGGGAACCTACGAGCAGTACTTC,CSAREAGGTYEQYF
-,TRBJ1-5,TRBV4-1,TRBD1,TGCGCCAGCAGCCGGGCGGGACAGTTCAATCAGCCCCAGCATTTT,CASSRAGQFNQPQHF